This is a list of T cell receptor beta chains from one sample in a study of regulatory T cells in long-lasting Graves disease. TCRdb reprocessed the multiplex PCR reads via MiXCR and lists one record per CDR3 protein. The repertoire holds 500,000 or so distinct CDR3 sequences, with about a sixth as singletons. The same specimen was also included in a second study, on T cells in Graves' hyperthyroidism and ophthalmopathy.

The sequenced sample was peripheral blood mononuclear cells (PBMCs), obtained at new diagnosis, from a patient treated with antithyroid drugs. These receptor sequences come from a middle-aged man with Graves disease. The CDR3 runs from the conserved cysteine through the conserved F or W. The D gene is left open where the match is weak. Not every row has a clone size; where given, it reads once, few, many or a size class.

J gene | clone size | V gene | D gene | CDR3 DNA | CDR3 protein
TRBJ2-7 | many | TRBV3-1 | . | TGTGCCAGCAGCCATAGGTACGAGCAGTACTTC | CASSHRYEQYF
TRBJ2-3 | . | TRBV19 | . | TGTGCCAGTGGGCGGATTCCTAGCACAGATACGCAGTATTTT | CASGRIPSTDTQYF
TRBJ1-2 | few | TRBV19 | . | TGTGCCAGTAGTCCTGATCGACAAGGCCACTATGGCTACACCTTC | CASSPDRQGHYGYTF
TRBJ2-1 | many | TRBV5-1 | TRBD2 | TGCGCCAGCAGCCCGACTAGCGGGAGCCATGAGCAGTTCTTC | CASSPTSGSHEQFF
TRBJ1-5 | few | TRBV7-9 | . | TGTGCCAGCAGCTTAGGGTCGGGAGGGGGCAATCAGCCCCAGCATTTT | CASSLGSGGGNQPQHF
TRBJ2-5 | . | TRBV13 | . | TGTGCCAGCAGCGTAGGGCTGGCCCAAGAGACCCAGTACTTC | CASSVGLAQETQYF
TRBJ2-2 | few | TRBV5-1 | TRBD2 | TGCGCCAGCAGTGGACTAGCGGGAGAGGCCGGGGAGCTGTTTTTT | CASSGLAGEAGELFF
TRBJ2-7 | . | TRBV14 | . | TGTGCCAGCAGCCTAAGGGCGTCAACGGGTTACGAGCAGTACTTC | CASSLRASTGYEQYF
TRBJ1-3 | few | TRBV5-4 | TRBD1 | TGTGCCAGCAGCACGGGACAGTCTGGAAACACCATATATTTT | CASSTGQSGNTIYF
TRBJ2-6 | few | TRBV28 | TRBD2 | TGTGCCAGCGGGTTCATTATAGCGGGGTTTTCTGGGGCCAACGTCCTGACTTTC | CASGFIIAGFSGANVLTF
TRBJ2-3 | many | TRBV6-1 | TRBD2 | TGTGCCAGCAGTGGGGCGACTAGCGGAACGACGGGCACAGATACGCAGTATTTT | CASSGATSGTTGTDTQYF
TRBJ2-2 | many | TRBV12-3/TRBV12-4 | . | TGTGCCAGCAGTTTTAGGACACCGAACACCGGGGAGCTGTTTTTT | CASSFRTPNTGELFF
TRBJ2-5 | . | TRBV14 | TRBD2 | TGTGCCAGCAGCCAAGGCATCATTAGCGGGAGAGAGACCCAGTACTTC | CASSQGIISGRETQYF
TRBJ1-1 | many | TRBV19 | TRBD1 | TGTGCCAGCAGCGTCTCCGGGACAGGGTTGACTGAAGCTTTCTTT | CASSVSGTGLTEAFF
TRBJ2-1 | . | TRBV9 | . | TGTGCCAGCAGCGGGGACACCCATGAGCAGTTCTTC | CASSGDTHEQFF
TRBJ2-3 | . | TRBV17 | . | TGCGCCAGCAGCCGGGAGGGGCCGGATACGCAGTATTTT | CASSREGPDTQYF
TRBJ2-1 | many | TRBV12-3/TRBV12-4 | . | TGTGCCAGCAGTTTAGCGAGCGGGACACTTTCCTACAATGAGCAGTTCTTC | CASSLASGTLSYNEQFF
TRBJ2-7 | many | TRBV2 | . | TGTGCCAGCAGTCCCGGGACCGTGGTTCTCTCCTACGAGCAGTACTTC | CASSPGTVVLSYEQYF
TRBJ2-1 | many | TRBV10-3 | . | TGTGCCATCAGTGGACAGCCACCTAACAATGAGCAGTTCTTC | CAISGQPPNNEQFF
TRBJ2-1 | many | TRBV5-1 | . | TGCGCCAGCAGCTGGAACGCTTTGGGGGACAACTTGCAGTTCTTC | CASSWNALGDNLQFF
TRBJ1-1 | many | TRBV6-2/TRBV6-3 | . | TGTGCCAGCAGTTCCTATAGTCGGGCTGAAGCTTTCTTT | CASSSYSRAEAFF
TRBJ2-7 | . | TRBV10-3 | . | TGTGCCATCAGTGACTCAGTTTCCTACGAGCAGTACTTC | CAISDSVSYEQYF
TRBJ1-5 | few | TRBV20-1 | . | TGCAGTGCCCCGGACCGACGGAGTGGCGCCCAGCATTTT | CSAPDRRSGAQHF
TRBJ2-4 | many | TRBV12-3/TRBV12-4 | . | TGTGCCAGCAGTTCAAACACTGGGAAAAACATTCAGTACTTC | CASSSNTGKNIQYF
TRBJ2-7 | many | TRBV28 | . | TGTGCCAGCAACGAGAGGGGTTTGGTGTTCGAGCAGTACTTC | CASNERGLVFEQYF